This T cell receptor beta chain was captured by sequencing in a study of T cell responses to AZD1222 COVID-19 vaccine. The germline V and J ends were trimmed by 3 bases and 8 bases, with 8 bases remaining between them. The length of the CDR3 is 12 residues. About this clone: Its antigen is unknown.

Profiled with immunoSEQ multiplex PCR; TCRdb holds only in-frame clones, not every one. The sample consists of some 120,000 clones, approximately 82% of them appearing once. Study-wide results and caveats: The study found Spike-specific TCR breadth and depth rose after two AZD1222 doses. Spike was spanned by vaccine-associated CD4 TCRs, which were dominant at 160-218 and 743-854. Among the donors, most were white British and more were female, and clonal diversity was possibly underestimated. Targets within unmutated variant regions were reportedly found for nearly half of spike-specific TCRs.

The chain couples TRBV12-3 or TRBV12-4 to TRBJ2-1, with D possibly TRBD1 on 5 matching bases. This TCR was recovered from an adult who received the AZD1222 COVID-19 vaccine. Here the sequenced sample was peripheral blood, taken 28 days after the second AZD1222 dose. The CDR3 DNA is TGTGCCAGCAGTTTTGTGGGGCATGAGCAGTTCTTC. Amino acids: CASSFVGHEQFF.